These 21 T cell receptor beta chains share one sample of origin, sequenced in a study of control samples from healthy donors and cancer patients. Data came from immunoSEQ multiplex PCR; TCRdb stores just in-frame clones and leaves some out. The table includes some 150,000 clones, 90% to 95% detected once. Sequencing used PBMCs. Receptor source: a man in his fifties or sixties with colorectal cancer.

The V gene is TRBV18, the J gene TRBJ1-1; D ambiguous. With 2 bases removed from V and 6 bases from J, the gap between germline ends came to 7 bases. CDR1 is KGHSH and CDR2 is LQKENI in the germline V gene. This CDR3 contains 12 residues. CDR3 region: CASSPREAEAFF. The CDR3 DNA follows: TGTGCCAGCTCACCAAGGGAAGCTGAAGCTTTCTTT.

V is TRBV6-5 and J is TRBJ2-5; TRBD2 is a possible D gene (6 bases). Germline V gene data show CDR1 as MNHEY and CDR2 as SVGAGI. The V end lost 9 bases, the J end lost 5 bases, and 16 bases lay between the germline ends. The CDR3 runs 13 residues. This CDR3 is CASSDGGSETQYF. The CDR3 coding sequence is TGTGCCAGTTCCGACGGGGGATCGGAGACCCAGTACTTC.

This clone is a singleton in its sample. V usage is TRBV18 and J usage is TRBJ2-7; maybe TRBD2 (6 bases). V was trimmed by 6 bases and J by 6 bases, leaving 15 bases between them. The CDR3 totals 13 residues. Per the germline V gene, CDR1 is KGHSH and CDR2 is LQKENI. CDR3 in amino acids: CASSPTEGTEQYF. CDR3 coding DNA: TGTGCCAGCTCTCCCACGGAGGGTACCGAGCAGTACTTC.

The chain is built from TRBV28 and TRBJ2-3; maybe TRBD2 (6 bases). The ends were cut back, 5 bases at V and 4 bases at J, with 13 bases in the middle. Germline V gives CDR1 MDHEN, CDR2 SYDVKM. The CDR3 contains 14 residues. The CDR3 loop is CASSPGLRPDTQYF. DNA of the CDR3: TGTGCCAGCAGTCCGGGACTTCGCCCAGATACGCAGTATTTT.

V usage is TRBV5-4 and J usage is TRBJ2-7; TRBD2 matches 14 bases. The ends lost 0 bases at V and 4 bases at J; junction bases unmatched: 6. This CDR3 spans 17 amino acids. Germline V gives CDR1 SGHNT, CDR2 YYREEE (reference sequence). CDR3 amino acids: CASSLGLAGGPGYEQYF. DNA for the CDR3: TGTGCCAGCAGCTTGGGACTAGCGGGGGGGCCCGGGTACGAGCAGTACTTC.

The rearrangement links TRBV28 to TRBJ2-1, with 7 bases identical to TRBD1. V gave up 6 bases and J gave up 0 bases; unmatched junction bases: 2. CDR1 and CDR2 from the germline V gene are MDHEN and SYDVKM. The CDR3 covers 14 residues. The CDR3 protein is CASRTGYSYNEQFF. In nucleotides, the CDR3 is TGTGCCAGCAGGACAGGGTACTCCTACAATGAGCAGTTCTTC.

This sequence joins TRBV6-1 and TRBJ1-1, with D possibly matching TRBD1 (6 bases). The germline CDR1 and CDR2 sequences are MNHNS and SASEGT. Trimming took 1 base from V and 6 from J, leaving 12 bases between them. There are 14 residues in the CDR3. CDR3 residues: CASSEELGGSEAFF. CDR3 DNA sequence: TGTGCCAGCAGTGAAGAACTGGGGGGCTCTGAAGCTTTCTTT.

V usage is TRBV19 and J usage is TRBJ1-2, with 7 bases aligning to TRBD1. CDR3 length equals 14 residues. V was clipped by 5 bases and J by 1 base; unmatched bases: 4. Germline V gene data show CDR1 as LNHDA and CDR2 as SQIVND (reference sequence). This CDR3 is CASSPQGNNYGYTF. The CDR3 nucleotides are TGTGCCAGTAGTCCACAGGGGAATAACTATGGCTACACCTTC.

The rearrangement joins TRBV19 to TRBJ2-1; the D gene is possibly TRBD1 (6 bases). The CDR3 totals 14 residues. V lost 6 bases and J lost 4, with 13 bases in between. CDR1 and CDR2 from the germline V gene are LNHDA and SQIVND (reference sequence). In nucleotides, the CDR3 is TGTGCCAGTAGCCCTCCGGACAGATACAATGAGCAGTTCTTC. Translated: CASSPPDRYNEQFF.

This chain links TRBV6-2 or TRBV6-3 with TRBJ1-2; 7 bases fit TRBD1. Looked up from germline, CDR1 is MNHEY and CDR2 is SVGEGT. Unmatched junction bases numbered 13, after V lost 6 bases and J lost 0 bases. CDR3 length: 17 residues. This CDR3 reads CASSLTASGGTNYGYTF. The CDR3 region has the DNA TGTGCCAGCAGCCTAACGGCTTCAGGGGGGACTAACTATGGCTACACCTTC.

The chain combines TRBV5-1 with TRBJ2-7, with D perhaps matching TRBD1 (6 bases). The CDR3 runs 14 residues. Germline CDR1 is SGHRS and CDR2 is YFSETQ. Trimming removed 3 bases from V and 1 base from J, with 11 bases in between. Written as DNA, the CDR3 is TGCGCCAGCAGCTACGGCACAGGGTCCTACGAGCAGTACTTC. Protein product: CASSYGTGSYEQYF.

The chain recombines TRBV3-1 (or the pseudogene TRBV3-2) with TRBJ1-3; 9 positions agree with TRBD1. CDR1 is LGHDT and CDR2 is YNNKEL in the germline V gene (reference sequence). This CDR3 comprises 16 residues. With 4 bases clipped from V and 4 bases from J, the junction kept 8 bases outside the gene matches. Written as DNA, the CDR3 is TGTGCCAGCAGCCGCTACAGGGGGCAAGCGGGAAACACCATATATTTT. This gives the protein CASSRYRGQAGNTIYF.

The chain carries TRBV7-2 and TRBJ1-2, with D tentatively TRBD1 (6 bases). CDR3 length equals 13 residues. CDR1 and CDR2 from the germline V gene are SGHTA and FQGNSA. Trimming left V 1 base short and J 8 bases short, with 11 bases between. In nucleotides, the CDR3 is TGTGCCAGCAGCTTAGACAGGGCGGCAGGCTACACCTTC. This encodes CASSLDRAAGYTF.

This rearrangement joins TRBV10-2 to TRBJ2-1; D may be TRBD1 (6 bases). CDR1 and CDR2 from the germline V gene are WSHSY and SAAADI. Trimming took 2 bases from V and 5 from J, leaving 16 bases between them. There are 16 residues in the CDR3. CDR3 DNA sequence: TGCGCCAGCAGTGAGGACAGGCTTTCTATAAACAATGAGCAGTTCTTC. This translates into CASSEDRLSINNEQFF.

The V and J genes are TRBV5-5 and TRBJ1-2; no reliable D call. Germline V gives CDR1 SGHKS, CDR2 YYEKEE (reference sequence). V lost 1 base and J 3 bases, leaving 16 bases between the germline ends. The CDR3 has 16 amino acids. This CDR3 is CASSLNVPGADYGYTF. In DNA form, the CDR3 reads TGTGCCAGCAGCTTGAACGTCCCGGGAGCCGACTATGGCTACACCTTC.

The gene calls are TRBV30 and TRBJ2-1; either TRBD1 or TRBD2 may supply D (5 bases each). The CDR3 runs 17 residues. CDR1 GTSNPN and CDR2 SVGIG come from the germline V gene (reference sequence). Trimming took off 0 bases at V and 10 bases at J, with 25 bases between the two ends. This CDR3 is CAWSVHPTAGTWREQFF. In DNA, the CDR3 is TGTGCCTGGAGTGTACATCCCACGGCAGGGACGTGGAGGGAGCAGTTCTTC.

The chain couples TRBV5-1 to TRBJ2-7; D ambiguous. The length of the CDR3 is 11 residues. Germline CDR1 is SGHRS and CDR2 is YFSETQ. V was trimmed by 1 base and J by 6 bases, leaving 5 bases between them. The CDR3 DNA is TGCGCCAGCAGCTTGAATAGCGAGCAGTACTTC. Translated: CASSLNSEQYF.

For the CDR3, the DNA is TGTGCCATCAGCCCCCCAGCGGGGGGGACGGCAGATACGCAGTATTTT. It specifies CAISPPAGGTADTQYF. The chain is built from TRBV10-3 and TRBJ2-3, with 10 bases that match TRBD2. Germline-derived CDR1 and CDR2 are ENHRY and SYGVKD. Losses at the gene ends were 6 bases for V and 4 bases for J; bases not matched to a gene: 10. This CDR3 has 16 residues.

The genes are TRBV6-2 or TRBV6-3 and TRBJ1-6; a possible D gene is TRBD1 (5 bases). Per the germline V gene, CDR1 is MNHEY and CDR2 is SVGEGT. The V end was cut by 2 bases, the J end by 14 bases, with 16 bases between. This CDR3 contains 14 residues. CDR3 nucleotide sequence: TGTGCCAGCAGTTACGGGACGGGAGTGAAATCCCTCCACTTT. Translated: CASSYGTGVKSLHF.

The rearrangement links TRBV5-1 to TRBJ1-2; D is unresolved. V was cut by 4 bases and J by 3 bases, with 13 bases left in between. Looked up from germline, CDR1 is SGHRS and CDR2 is YFSETQ. The CDR3 has 14 residues. DNA of the CDR3: TGCGCCAGCAGCCTTGTAGAGGCCTACTATGGCTACACCTTC. The encoded protein is CASSLVEAYYGYTF. Supplemented by reference TRBV5-1 and TRBJ1-2, the full variable domain reads KAGVTQTPRYLIKTRGQQVTLSCSPISGHRSVSWYQQTPGQGLQFLFEYFSETQRNKGNFPGRFSGRQFSNSRSEMNVSTLELGDSALYLCASSLVEAYYGYTFGSGTRLTVV.

The V gene is TRBV29-1, the J gene TRBJ2-3; 8 bases fit TRBD2. The CDR3 contains 13 residues. V lost 3 bases to trimming and J lost 1 base; unmatched junction nucleotides: 0. Germline-derived CDR1 and CDR2 are SQVTM and ANQGSEA. CDR3 region: CSVETSGTDTQYF. The CDR3 DNA follows: TGCAGCGTTGAGACTAGCGGCACAGATACGCAGTATTTT.